This is a list of T cell receptor beta chains from one sample in a study of blood T cell repertoires in COVID-19. The data were produced by immunoSEQ multiplex PCR, yet TCRdb's version contains in-frame clones alone and is incomplete. Of approximately 400,000 clones in the sample, under 85% were seen once. The sample taken for sequencing was PBMCs or T cells enriched from blood (not recorded which). The receptors derive from a woman aged 45-60 years who had recovered from COVID-19. CDR3s include the opening cysteine and the closing phenylalanine or tryptophan. Fields, in order: V gene, D gene, J gene, clone size, CDR3 DNA, CDR3 protein. The D gene is left open where the match is weak. Only some rows state a clone size, as once, few, many or a class for expanded clones.

>TRBV18|NA|TRBJ1-1|NA
TGTGCCAGCGCGGCGGGGAGGGGACGACACACTGAAGCTTTCTTT
CASAAGRGRHTEAFF
>TRBV19|NA|TRBJ1-1|NA
TGTGCCAGTAAATCAGAACGAGCTTTCTTT
CASKSERAFF
>TRBV11-3|NA|TRBJ1-1|once
TGTGCCAGCAGCATACAGGTGAACACTGAAGCTTTCTTT
CASSIQVNTEAFF
>TRBV13|NA|TRBJ1-1|NA
TGTGCCAGCAGCTCATCGACAGCATCCACCTTTGAAGCTTTCTTT
CASSSSTASTFEAFF
>TRBV7-9|NA|TRBJ1-2|NA
TGTGCCAGCAGCGACCGACAGCCCCCTGACACCTTC
CASSDRQPPDTF
>TRBV19|NA|TRBJ1-4|NA
TGTGCCTCTAGGCGGCACGAGACTAATGAAAAACTGTTTTTT
CASRRHETNEKLFF
>TRBV12-3/TRBV12-4|NA|TRBJ1-2|NA
NA
CASSSSTGYGYTF
>TRBV9|NA|TRBJ2-6|few
TGTGCCAGCAGCGCGGGCTCTGGGGCCAACGTCCTGACTTTC
CASSAGSGANVLTF
>TRBV5-1|NA|TRBJ1-1|NA
TGCGCCAGCAGCTTGGATCGGCAGTGGAGGAGGTTTGGAGCTTTCTTT
CASSLDRQWRRFGAFF
>TRBV27|NA|TRBJ1-1|NA
TGTGCCAGCACCACAACAGGGAACACTGAAGCTTTCTTT
CASTTTGNTEAFF
>TRBV30|NA|TRBJ2-2|once
TGTGCCTGGAGTGTACGAGTGAACACCGGGGAGCTGTTTTTT
CAWSVRVNTGELFF
>TRBV18|TRBD1|TRBJ1-2|NA
TGTGCCAGCTCACCCGGGACAGACTATGGCTACACCTTC
CASSPGTDYGYTF
>TRBV6-6|TRBD1|TRBJ2-2|NA
TGTGCCAGCAGTTCAACTGGGACAGGGGAGTTGTGGGAGCTGTTTTTT
CASSSTGTGELWELFF
>TRBV7-9|TRBD2|TRBJ2-1|few
TGTGCCAGCAGCTTAGTAACGGGAGGGCCCTACAATGAGCAGTTCTTC
CASSLVTGGPYNEQFF
>TRBV9|NA|TRBJ2-7|NA
TGTGCCAGCAGCGTAGGTGTAGCGGAAACCTACGAGCAGTACTTC
CASSVGVAETYEQYF
>TRBV4-2|NA|TRBJ2-7|NA
TGTGCCAGCAGCCTCCAGGGGGGTTACGAGCAGTACTTC
CASSLQGGYEQYF
>TRBV7-2|TRBD1|TRBJ2-7|NA
TGTGCCAGCAGCTTAGGCAGGGGGCAAGAGCAGTACTTC
CASSLGRGQEQYF
>TRBV24-1|NA|TRBJ1-2|NA
TGTGCCACCAGTGCAGGGGTTGGAGGCTACACCTTC
CATSAGVGGYTF
>TRBV30|TRBD1|TRBJ1-6|NA
TGTGCCTGGAGTGTACAGGCAGGGGGAGGTTCTCTCCACTTT
CAWSVQAGGGSLHF
>TRBV2|NA|TRBJ1-2|once
TGTGCCAGCAGTTATGGAGGCGGTCAAGGTGGCTACACCTTC
CASSYGGGQGGYTF
>TRBV5-5|NA|TRBJ1-4|NA
TGTGCCAGCAGCTTGCGGGGGGAAAAACTGTTTTTT
CASSLRGEKLFF
>TRBV28|NA|TRBJ1-2|NA
TGTGCCAGCAGTTTCCAGGGCAGCTATGGCTACACCTTC
CASSFQGSYGYTF
>TRBV5-1|TRBD1|TRBJ1-3|NA
TGCGCCACCAGGGGGGCAGGAAACACCATATATTTT
CATRGAGNTIYF
>TRBV29-1|NA|TRBJ1-1|NA
TGCAGCGTTGACGGAGCAGGGTTGAACACTGAAGCTTTCTTT
CSVDGAGLNTEAFF
>TRBV11-3|TRBD1|TRBJ2-5|NA
TGTGCCAGCAGCATAAACAGGGGGCTTTCGGAGACCCAGTACTTC
CASSINRGLSETQYF
>TRBV14|NA|TRBJ2-7|NA
TGTGCCAGCAGCCAAGGGCGGGAATTCTACGAGCAGTACTTC
CASSQGREFYEQYF
>TRBV18|NA|TRBJ1-5|NA
TGTGCCAGCTCACCGTATAGGTACGAGGGTCAGCCCCAGCATTTT
CASSPYRYEGQPQHF
>TRBV27|TRBD2|TRBJ2-7|NA
TGTGCCAGCAGCCTGGTTCTAGCGGGAGCTTACGAGCAGTACTTC
CASSLVLAGAYEQYF
>TRBV9|NA|TRBJ2-7|NA
TGTGCCAGCAGCGTAGGATGGAGAGCCTACGAGCAGTACTTC
CASSVGWRAYEQYF
>TRBV19|NA|TRBJ1-2|NA
TGTGCCAGTAACCCAGGTGGGGGGGCGTACGGCTACACCTTC
CASNPGGGAYGYTF
>TRBV4-2|NA|TRBJ2-7|NA
TGTGCCAGCAGCCAAGTCACGGGGTCAGGGGCGCCCTACGAGCAGTACTTC
CASSQVTGSGAPYEQYF
>TRBV29-1|NA|TRBJ2-2|NA
TGCAGCGTGATACCCAGCCCGGGAATTAACATGGCCGGGGAGCTGTTTTTT
CSVIPSPGINMAGELFF